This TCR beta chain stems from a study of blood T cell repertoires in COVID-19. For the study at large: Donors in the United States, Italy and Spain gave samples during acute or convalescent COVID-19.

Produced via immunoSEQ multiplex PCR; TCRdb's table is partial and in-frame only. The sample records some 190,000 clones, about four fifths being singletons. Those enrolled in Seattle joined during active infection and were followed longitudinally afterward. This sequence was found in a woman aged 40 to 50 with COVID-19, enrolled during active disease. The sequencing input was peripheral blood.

The CDR3 nucleotides are TGTGCCAGCAGTCGAGACCCGGGAGGAGGCTACACCTTC. Its protein product is CASSRDPGGGYTF. This chain joins TRBV3-1 (or the pseudogene TRBV3-2) and TRBJ1-2; D is ambiguous. The germline gives CDR1 LGHDT, CDR2 YNNKEL (reference sequence). The length of the CDR3 is 13 residues. V was shortened by 6 bases and J by 8 bases, with 16 bases between the two germline ends.